Listed below are T cell receptor beta chains from one sample, sequenced in a study of CXCR3-negative and CXCR3-positive naive CD8 T cells. TCRdb reworked the 5' RACE reads into one entry per CDR3 protein, no DNA. The sample totals some 68,000 distinct CDR3 sequences. The sample was naive CXCR3+ CD8+ T cells from blood. Every receptor here comes from a human donor in good health. Some clones in this sample may be carry-over from other donors' samples. The CDR3 runs from the conserved cysteine through the conserved F or W. Where a row states a size, it is once, few, many or the class of an expanded clone; other rows omit it.

>.|TRBV5-4|TRBJ2-1
CASSRTSGSVSYNEQFF
>.|TRBV7-9|TRBJ2-7
CASSHRDRETYELYF
>.|TRBV11-3|TRBJ2-1
CASSPPRGSSYNEQFF
>.|TRBV20-1|TRBJ1-5
CSAEGGVGNQPQHF
>.|TRBV7-9|TRBJ2-3
CASSSTSGGITDTQYF
>.|TRBV12-3/TRBV12-4|TRBJ2-7
CASSPSLVSEQYF
>.|TRBV7-9|TRBJ2-1
CASRVLAGEGNEQFF
>medium-sized|TRBV11-2|TRBJ1-2
CASSLLIGTAYGYTF
>.|TRBV29-1|TRBJ2-7
CSVETPGADEQYF
>.|TRBV2|TRBJ2-7
CASGTASYEQYF
>.|TRBV15|TRBJ2-1
CATSSAAGYNEQFF
>.|TRBV27|TRBJ1-1
CASSPRTGLATEAFF
>.|TRBV29-1|TRBJ2-7
CSVEEGLANEQYF
>.|TRBV7-3|TRBJ1-1
CASSSHRDRGIYTEAFF
>.|TRBV7-8|TRBJ2-7
CASSLGPSYEQYF
>.|TRBV20-1|TRBJ2-7
CSARNYSYEQYF
>.|TRBV20-1|TRBJ2-7
CSGRGQGTYEQYF
>.|TRBV28|TRBJ2-1
CASSLSGFVFGVPYNEQFF
>.|TRBV5-4|TRBJ1-2
CASSVGENYGYTF
>.|TRBV14|TRBJ2-1
CASSRRTSGAIYNEQFF
>.|TRBV20-1|TRBJ2-7
CSASTLTSGDHEQYF
>.|TRBV9|TRBJ2-5
CASDGAGEQETQYF
>.|TRBV10-3|TRBJ2-3
CAISESPSGGSTDTQYF
>.|TRBV12-3/TRBV12-4|TRBJ1-1
CASRPLPGQHMNTEAFF
>.|TRBV29-1|TRBJ2-7
CSVEGAGGREQYF
>.|TRBV29-1|TRBJ1-4
CSAQDRGYEKLFF
>.|TRBV6-5|TRBJ2-3
CASGVTRSTDTQYF
>.|TRBV19|TRBJ2-1
CASTYTSVRNPHEQFF